This TCR beta chain was profiled in a study of OX40 agonist ivuxolimab in advanced cancers. This clone was seen only once. As yet, its antigen is unknown. Assay: immunoSEQ multiplex PCR; the TCRdb copy retains only in-frame clones and omits some. Found here are around 59,000 clones, around nine tenths of them singletons; the top ten hold 1.1%. Study results and caveats: Among the least clonally expanded were partial responders at 0.1-3.0 mg/kg.

This TCR came from an adult with an advanced solid tumor such as melanoma, head and neck, liver or kidney cancer. The sequenced sample was CD4+ or CD8+ T cells sorted from blood, obtained in a trial of the OX40 agonist ivuxolimab.

The CDR3 DNA sequence: TGCGCCAGCAGCCCCGACAGGGGAACAGATACGCAGTATTTT. Translated, it gives CASSPDRGTDTQYF. J is TRBJ2-3 and V is TRBV5-1; 8 bases line up with TRBD1. CDR3 length: 14 amino acids. Germline assignment: CDR1 SGHRS and CDR2 YFSETQ. V shed 4 bases, J shed 3 bases, and the junction held 4 bases outside the gene matches.